The next 20 T cell receptor beta chains were all read from a single sample in a study of T cell responses to AZD1222 COVID-19 vaccine. Sequenced by immunoSEQ multiplex PCR; TCRdb stores in-frame clones only, minus some. The sample includes 90,000 to 120,000 clones, roughly 87% of them seen just once. Sequencing used peripheral blood, obtained on day 0 of AZD1222 vaccination. The receptor source for this set is an adult in good health.

This chain's CDR3 is CASSWDGPGLFF. CDR3 bases: TGTGCCAGCAGTTGGGACGGTCCCGGGCTGTTTTTT. The chain links TRBV2 to TRBJ1-4; the D gene is possibly TRBD1 (5 bases). The V gene lost 5 bases and the J gene lost 14 bases, with 15 bases spanning the gap. CDR3 length: 12 residues. Germline V CDR1 and CDR2: SNHLY, FYNNEI.

J is TRBJ1-2 and V is TRBV7-8; D is ambiguous. Germline V gene lookup returns CDR1 SGHVS and CDR2 FQNEAQ. V dropped 5 bases and J dropped 6 bases, with 19 bases sitting between them. The CDR3 loop spans 15 amino acids. CDR3 sequence: CASSPRTDLGNGYTF. CDR3 DNA sequence: TGTGCCAGCAGCCCCCGGACGGATTTGGGCAATGGCTACACCTTC.

The V and J genes are TRBV5-1 and TRBJ1-4, with a weak D call TRBD1 (5 bases). This CDR3 is built from 12 residues. Germline CDR1 SGHRS, CDR2 YFSETQ. The ends were cut back, 4 bases at V and 10 bases at J, with 11 bases in the middle. DNA of the CDR3: TGCGCCAGCAGCCCAGGGACGGCAAAACTGTTTTTT. This sequence encodes CASSPGTAKLFF.

The rearrangement links TRBV5-1 to TRBJ2-7, with TRBD1 matching 7 bases. The CDR3 totals 14 residues. J gave up 2 bases and V 2 bases, and 4 bases lay outside the gene matches. Germline CDR1 is SGHRS and CDR2 is YFSETQ. The CDR3 protein is CASSFRDSAYEQYF. In DNA, the CDR3 is TGCGCCAGCAGCTTCCGGGACAGCGCCTACGAGCAGTACTTC.

V gene TRBV4-1 combines with J gene TRBJ2-7; 8 bases map to TRBD2. The CDR3 length is 17 residues. The V gene end was trimmed by 6 bases and the J gene end by 5 bases; junction bases not matched to a gene: 18. Germline CDR1 and CDR2: MGHRA and YSYEKL. CDR3 coding DNA: TGCGCCAGCAGGGTTAAGCGTGGGCGGGAGGAGGCCCACGAGCAGTACTTC. Its protein is CASRVKRGREEAHEQYF.

This clone has more than one count but fewer than ten. V is TRBV6-2 or TRBV6-3 and J is TRBJ1-1; D might be TRBD1 (6 bases). Looked up from germline, CDR1 is MNHEY and CDR2 is SVGEGT. Trimming took 2 bases from V and 9 from J, leaving 10 bases between them. The CDR3 totals 12 residues. The CDR3 spells CASSYGGGQAFF. As DNA, the CDR3 is TGTGCCAGCAGTTACGGTGGGGGCCAAGCTTTCTTT.

Worth noting for this clone: At one of its ends the junction is not consistent with the germline gene, which may arise from a read error. The rearrangement links TRBV27 to TRBJ2-3; 8 bases are shared with TRBD1. This CDR3 is 12 amino acids long. Germline V CDR1 and CDR2: MNHEY, SMNVEV (reference sequence). CDR3 sequence (DNA): TGTGCCAGCAGCCTACAGGGGGATAGGCAGTATTTT. This translates into CASSLQGDRQYF.

V usage is TRBV24-1 and J usage is TRBJ2-3; no reliable D call. Germline CDR1 and CDR2: KGHDR and SFDVKD. The CDR3 sequence is 12 residues long. The germline V and J ends were trimmed by 7 bases and 5 bases, with 9 bases remaining between them. In DNA, the CDR3 is TGTGCCACCAGGGGGTCGGGAGATACGCAGTATTTT. Its translation: CATRGSGDTQYF.

The chain links TRBV13 to TRBJ2-7; D uncertain. V lost 5 bases and J 3 bases, leaving 5 bases between the germline ends. This CDR3 is built from 11 residues. The germline V gene encodes CDR1 PRHDT and CDR2 FYEKMQ (reference sequence). DNA for the CDR3: TGTGCCAGCAGCCGCGACTACGAGCAGTACTTC. Translated, it gives CASSRDYEQYF.

The chain couples TRBV5-4 to TRBJ2-5; 11 bases are a match to TRBD2. CDR1 SGHNT and CDR2 YYREEE come from the germline V gene (reference sequence). This CDR3 comprises 15 residues. The ends lost 4 bases at V and 4 bases at J; junction bases unmatched: 6. Here the CDR3 DNA reads TGTGCCAGCAGCAGTAGCGGGGGGGCCTCAGAGACCCAGTACTTC. Its protein product is CASSSSGGASETQYF.

This clone was observed once. V gene TRBV21-1 combines with J gene TRBJ2-1; the table's D call of TRBD2 was not tested on the DNA. TRBV21-1 is tagged as a pseudogene. The CDR3 is made up of 13 amino acids. CDR3 protein: CASTLSFLNEQFF. CDR3 DNA sequence: TGTGCCAGCACCCTGTCCTTTCTCAATGAGCAGTTCTTC.

This chain joins TRBV19 and TRBJ1-6; D is possibly TRBD1 (5 bases). The length of the CDR3 is 15 residues. CDR1 and CDR2 (germline): LNHDA, SQIVND (reference sequence). Deletions cut 5 bases from V and 7 bases from J, with 15 bases between. For the CDR3, the DNA is TGTGCCAGTAGTTTGGGACCCGGTGGAAATTCACCCCTCCACTTT. Its translation is CASSLGPGGNSPLHF.

A few counts support this clone. The DNA of the CDR3 is TGTGCCAGTAGTACAACCGGGACAGGCTATTATGGCTACACCTTC. This translates into CASSTTGTGYYGYTF. The rearrangement links TRBV19 to TRBJ1-2; 8 nucleotides line up with TRBD1. V was pared by 4 bases and J by 5 bases, with 9 bases of the junction left unmatched. The CDR3 has 15 residues. Germline V gene sequence: CDR1 LNHDA, CDR2 SQIVND (reference sequence). Full variable domain (outside the CDR3, taken from reference TRBV19 and TRBJ1-2): DGGITQSPKYLFRKEGQNVTLSCEQNLNHDAMYWYRQDPGQGLRLIYYSQIVNDFQKGDIAEGYSVSREKKESFPLTVTSAQKNPTAFYLCASSTTGTGYYGYTFGSGTRLTVV.

The gene calls are TRBV9 and TRBJ1-5; no reliable D call. Germline CDR1 is SGDLS and CDR2 is YYNGEE. The CDR3 is 17 residues long. The ends were cut back, 8 bases at V and 2 bases at J, with 23 bases in the middle. CDR3 in amino acids: CASLVWAPGVGNQPQHF. CDR3 nucleotide sequence: TGTGCCAGTCTTGTCTGGGCCCCGGGCGTGGGCAATCAGCCCCAGCATTTT.

V is TRBV4-2 and J is TRBJ1-6, with TRBD1 matching 7 bases. The CDR3 runs 16 residues. Germline V gene data show CDR1 as LGHNA and CDR2 as YNFKEQ. The V gene end was trimmed by 1 base and the J gene end by 9 bases; junction bases not matched to a gene: 9. In nucleotides, the CDR3 is TGTGCCAGCAGCCAAGCGGGCAGGGGGGATGGTTCACCCCTCCACTTT. As protein: CASSQAGRGDGSPLHF.

The V call is TRBV28, the J call TRBJ1-2; 7 bases agree with TRBD1. The ends lost 10 bases at V and 5 bases at J; junction bases unmatched: 10. The germline V gene has CDR1 MDHEN and CDR2 SYDVKM. The CDR3 contains 13 residues. As DNA, the CDR3 is TGTGCCACCGAGGGATACAGGGGATATGGCTACACCTTC. It translates to CATEGYRGYGYTF.

The rearrangement links TRBV6-5 to TRBJ2-2; TRBD1 is a possible D gene (7 bases). CDR3 length: 15 residues. Germline lookup yields CDR1 MNHEY and CDR2 SVGAGI. The V gene lost 8 bases and the J gene lost 6 bases, with 19 bases spanning the gap. CDR3 sequence (DNA): TGTGCCAGCGTTGGAGGGCAGGGGGTCTCCGGGGAGCTGTTTTTT. Translating it yields CASVGGQGVSGELFF.

CDR3 in amino acids: CASSFKGLLAEAFF. CDR3 coding DNA: TGTGCCAGCAGTTTTAAGGGGTTGCTGGCTGAAGCTTTCTTT. J is TRBJ1-1 and V is TRBV28; TRBD1 is a possible D gene (5 bases). Trimming cost V 3 bases and J 6 bases, with 14 bases left between them. This CDR3 is built from 14 residues. Germline V gives CDR1 MDHEN, CDR2 SYDVKM.

This rearrangement joins TRBV4-3 to TRBJ1-1; D is undetermined. Germline V gene lookup returns CDR1 LGHNA and CDR2 YSLEER. V lost 2 bases and J lost 3, with 13 bases in between. The CDR3 runs 15 residues. The CDR3 loop is CASSQSSTGYTEAFF. The CDR3, as DNA: TGCGCCAGCAGCCAATCCTCGACCGGCTACACTGAAGCTTTCTTT.

The CDR3 sequence: CASSLGGADTQYF. CDR3 DNA: TGTGCCAGCAGCTTGGGGGGCGCAGATACGCAGTATTTT. This chain connects TRBV5-5 to TRBJ2-3; D is possibly TRBD1 (5 bases). Germline V gene lookup returns CDR1 SGHKS and CDR2 YYEKEE (reference sequence). V gave up 0 bases and J gave up 4 bases, with 6 bases separating them. The CDR3 length is 13 residues.